This T cell receptor (beta chain) was captured by sequencing in a study of T cell responses to AZD1222 COVID-19 vaccine. Overall study findings and caveats: Spike-specific TCR breadth rose after two AZD1222 doses, and depth rose as well. The donors showed a predominance of white British ancestry and of females, with possible underestimation of clonal diversity.

From germline, CDR1 is SGHRS and CDR2 YFSETQ. The CDR3 runs 14 residues. With 2 bases removed from V and 4 bases from J, the gap between germline ends came to 10 bases. Clones were read by immunoSEQ multiplex PCR, and TCRdb kept only the in-frame ones, dropping some. This sample has 100,000 to 150,000 clones; 70% to 90% occur once, and the top ten carry less than 6%. Of note for this clone: No antigen is known for it.

The V gene is TRBV5-1, the J gene TRBJ1-3, with D unclear. The receptor was isolated from an adult in good health. Here the sequenced sample was peripheral blood, taken on day 0 of AZD1222 vaccination. Written as DNA, the CDR3 is TGCGCCAGCAGCTTTGTCGGGGTCGGAAACACCATATATTTT. It yields the protein CASSFVGVGNTIYF. The full variable domain, completed using reference TRBV5-1 and TRBJ1-3, is KAGVTQTPRYLIKTRGQQVTLSCSPISGHRSVSWYQQTPGQGLQFLFEYFSETQRNKGNFPGRFSGRQFSNSRSEMNVSTLELGDSALYLCASSFVGVGNTIYFGEGSWLTVV.